The 23 T cell receptor beta chains below come from one sample, sequenced in a study of blood T cell repertoires in COVID-19. TCRdb's table, derived via immunoSEQ multiplex PCR, lists solely in-frame clones and lacks some. The table records around 70,000 clones, around 75% of them present only once. The sample taken for sequencing was peripheral blood. The receptors here all came from a man aged 70-80 years with acute or convalescent COVID-19.

This rearrangement joins TRBV11-3 to TRBJ1-1; D may be TRBD1 (5 bases). The germline V gene has CDR1 SGHNT and CDR2 YENEEA. V lost 0 bases, J lost 5 bases, and 10 bases lay in between. The CDR3 runs to 14 residues. The CDR3 loop is CASSLEGEETEAFF. CDR3 nucleotide sequence: TGTGCCAGCAGCTTAGAAGGGGAGGAAACTGAAGCTTTCTTT.

At least ten counts were recorded for this clone. This chain joins TRBV27 and TRBJ2-1; 13 bases match TRBD2. Trimming at V came to 3 bases and at J to 3 bases, leaving 8 bases not matched to a gene. Germline V gene sequence: CDR1 MNHEY, CDR2 SMNVEV (reference sequence). The CDR3 is made up of 18 amino acids. The CDR3 region is CASSFSPGLAGDYNEQFF. The CDR3 nucleotides read TGTGCCAGCAGTTTCAGCCCCGGACTAGCGGGAGACTACAATGAGCAGTTCTTC.

V gene TRBV7-9 combines with J gene TRBJ2-6; TRBD1 is a possible D gene (6 bases). The germline V and J ends were trimmed by 5 bases and 2 bases, with 10 bases remaining between them. CDR1 and CDR2 from the germline V gene are SEHNR and FQNEAQ (reference sequence). The CDR3 runs 15 residues. The CDR3 DNA follows: TGTGCCAGCAGCCTTACAGGGACTGGGGCCAACGTCCTGACTTTC. The encoded protein is CASSLTGTGANVLTF.

This rearrangement joins TRBV3-1 (or the pseudogene TRBV3-2) to TRBJ1-2, with TRBD1 identical over 7 bases. The CDR3 has 13 residues. V was pared by 1 base and J by 8 bases, with 4 bases of the junction left unmatched. The germline V gene has CDR1 LGHDT and CDR2 YNNKEL (reference sequence). CDR3 amino acids: CASSQGTGLGYTF. CDR3 sequence (DNA): TGTGCCAGCAGCCAAGGGACAGGTTTGGGCTACACCTTC.

The J gene is TRBJ2-1, the V gene TRBV10-3, with 8 bases that match TRBD2. With V trimmed by 4 bases and J by 0 bases, 2 bases remained unmatched. This CDR3 is built from 15 residues. From germline, CDR1 is ENHRY and CDR2 SYGVKD. The CDR3 DNA follows: TGTGCCATCAGTGGAGGACTAGCCTCCTACAATGAGCAGTTCTTC. Translated, it gives CAISGGLASYNEQFF.

This clone was picked up a small number of times. The rearrangement joins TRBV24-1 to TRBJ2-1, with 9 bases fitting TRBD2. This CDR3 comprises 16 residues. The V and J ends lost 0 bases and 7 bases, in that order; junction bases with no gene match: 6. Looked up from germline, CDR1 is KGHDR and CDR2 is SFDVKD. CDR3 protein: CATSDLASGIGNEQFF. The CDR3, as DNA: TGTGCCACCAGTGATTTGGCTAGCGGGATCGGTAATGAGCAGTTCTTC.

The chain is built from TRBV7-2 and TRBJ1-2; 7 positions agree with TRBD1. Trimming at V came to 1 base and at J to 6 bases, leaving 8 bases not matched to a gene. The CDR3 covers 15 residues. CDR1 and CDR2 from the germline V gene are SGHTA and FQGNSA. CDR3 loop: CASSLVAGGDDGYTF. CDR3 coding DNA: TGTGCCAGCAGCTTAGTGGCAGGGGGAGATGATGGCTACACCTTC.

In its sample, this clone was seen a few times. The chain combines TRBV6-4 with TRBJ2-1, with TRBD2 identical over 14 bases. V trimming: 6 bases; J trimming: 7 bases; junction bases outside the gene matches: 11. In germline, CDR1 is MRHNA, CDR2 SNTAGT. This CDR3 has 17 amino acids. The CDR3 loop is CASSRLAGGPMQNEQFF. CDR3 nucleotide sequence: TGTGCCAGCAGCCGACTAGCGGGAGGGCCAATGCAAAATGAGCAGTTCTTC.

This clone was found once. Other DNA sequences from this sample encode an identical CDR3 as well. The V and J genes are TRBV15 and TRBJ1-1, with D possibly matching TRBD1 (5 bases). Germline values: CDR1 LNHNV, CDR2 YYDKDF (reference sequence). V was clipped by 3 bases and J by 2 bases, with 10 bases between them. This CDR3 comprises 14 residues. This chain's CDR3 is CATSSGGVNTEAFF. The DNA of the CDR3 is TGTGCCACCAGCAGTGGAGGGGTAAACACTGAAGCTTTCTTT.

The chain is built from TRBV7-2 and TRBJ2-2; TRBD2 aligns across 9 bases. J gave up 7 bases and V 6 bases, and 9 bases lay outside the gene matches. The germline CDR1 and CDR2 sequences are SGHTA and FQGNSA. This CDR3 has 15 amino acids. The CDR3 nucleotides are TGTGCCAGCAGGGGGGGACTAGCTCCGAGCGGGGAGCTGTTTTTT. This sequence encodes CASRGGLAPSGELFF.

This clone was recorded at least ten times. V usage is TRBV6-1 and J usage is TRBJ1-5; D may be TRBD1 (5 bases). This CDR3 spans 14 amino acids. In germline, CDR1 is MNHNS, CDR2 SASEGT. Trimming stripped 2 bases from V and 7 bases from J, with 12 bases between. The CDR3 region is CASSEQGAGQPQHF. CDR3 in DNA: TGTGCCAGCAGTGAACAAGGGGCGGGACAGCCCCAGCATTTT.

The CDR3 DNA sequence: TGTGCCAGCAGTCCGAGGACTAGCGGGGGAAATGAGCAGTTCTTC. Translating gives CASSPRTSGGNEQFF. The J gene is TRBJ2-1, the V gene TRBV2; 13 nucleotides agree with TRBD2. Germline V gene data show CDR1 as SNHLY and CDR2 as FYNNEI. The CDR3 has 15 residues. Trimming cost V 5 bases and J 7 bases; bases outside gene matches: 5.

This clone was observed a handful of times. The rearrangement links TRBV19 to TRBJ1-4; 8 positions match TRBD1. Germline lookup yields CDR1 LNHDA and CDR2 SQIVND (reference sequence). The CDR3 loop spans 15 amino acids. V lost 5 bases and J lost 7; bases outside the gene matches: 9. The CDR3 is CASSPGTGGSEKLFF. CDR3 in DNA: TGTGCCAGTAGTCCGGGGACAGGAGGGAGTGAAAAACTGTTTTTT.

V usage is TRBV10-3 and J usage is TRBJ2-1; 9 bases are shared with TRBD1. J lost 8 bases, V lost 5 bases, and 7 bases had no gene match. From germline, CDR1 is ENHRY and CDR2 SYGVKD. This CDR3 is 14 amino acids long. CDR3 DNA: TGTGCCATCAGTAGGACAGGGGCTGGGGATGAGCAGTTCTTC. The encoded protein is CAISRTGAGDEQFF.

The chain combines TRBV7-2 with TRBJ1-5; perhaps TRBD1 as D (6 bases). Germline V gene lookup returns CDR1 SGHTA and CDR2 FQGNSA. V lost 3 bases, J lost 3 bases, and 12 bases lay in between. This CDR3 contains 15 residues. The CDR3 reads CASSLVAGVNQPQHF. In DNA, the CDR3 is TGTGCCAGCAGCTTGGTTGCAGGGGTCAATCAGCCCCAGCATTTT.

This clone has only a few counts. The chain recombines TRBV6-6 with TRBJ1-1, with TRBD1 matching 8 bases. V dropped 6 bases and J dropped 4; count of bases not matched to a gene: 4. The length of the CDR3 is 13 residues. CDR1 and CDR2 from the germline V gene are MNHNY and SVGAGI (reference sequence). The CDR3 loop is CASRGQGSTEAFF. The CDR3 coding sequence is TGTGCCAGCAGAGGACAGGGAAGCACTGAAGCTTTCTTT.

The chain couples TRBV6-5 to TRBJ2-7, with 12 bases that match TRBD1. In germline, CDR1 is MNHEY, CDR2 SVGAGI. This CDR3 has 14 amino acids. V gave up 7 bases and J gave up 3 bases; unmatched junction bases: 4. Here the CDR3 DNA reads TGTGCCAGCAATCGGGACAGGGGGCGCTACGAGCAGTACTTC. Residues: CASNRDRGRYEQYF.

The chain recombines TRBV11-2 with TRBJ2-2; 7 positions match TRBD1. V was clipped by 5 bases and J by 4 bases; unmatched bases: 10. The CDR3 is 16 residues long. Germline CDR1 and CDR2: SGHAT and FQNNGV. CDR3 nucleotides: TGTGCCAGCAGCCGAGTCGGTTCAGGGGGCACCGGGGAGCTGTTTTTT. Protein sequence: CASSRVGSGGTGELFF.

The rearrangement uses TRBV28 and TRBJ2-7; possibly TRBD2 for D (6 bases). V gave up 6 bases and J gave up 4 bases, with 13 bases separating them. Germline values: CDR1 MDHEN, CDR2 SYDVKM. This CDR3 has 13 amino acids. DNA for the CDR3: TGTGCCAGCAGCCTGGGACTGCCGTACGAGCAGTACTTC. Translation gives CASSLGLPYEQYF.

The V call is TRBV19, the J call TRBJ1-5; D is unclear. This CDR3 is 12 amino acids long. The V gene's germline CDR1 is LNHDA and CDR2 SQIVND (reference sequence). The V gene lost 3 bases and the J gene lost 7 bases, with 7 bases spanning the gap. DNA for the CDR3: TGTGCCAGTAGTATGCTATACCAGCCCCAGCATTTT. Translated, it gives CASSMLYQPQHF.

Ten or more counts support this clone. V and J are TRBV28 and TRBJ1-2; unclear D gene. Germline V gene data show CDR1 as MDHEN and CDR2 as SYDVKM. This CDR3 contains 14 residues. V lost 3 bases to trimming and J lost 2 bases, with 10 bases between them. The CDR3 nucleotides read TGTGCCAGCAGTTTTAGCGCGGGGAACTATGGCTACACCTTC. Protein: CASSFSAGNYGYTF.

The chain combines TRBV6-1 with TRBJ2-7; 9 nucleotides align to TRBD2. The germline V gene encodes CDR1 MNHNS and CDR2 SASEGT. There are 14 residues in the CDR3. V trimming: 7 bases; J trimming: 3 bases; junction bases outside the gene matches: 7. This CDR3 reads CASIIGGGDYEQYF. For the CDR3, the DNA is TGTGCCAGCATCATCGGCGGGGGGGACTACGAGCAGTACTTC.

This chain connects TRBV5-1 to TRBJ1-2, with 7 positions matching TRBD1. With 4 bases clipped from V and 8 bases from J, the junction kept 11 bases outside the gene matches. CDR1 and CDR2 from the germline V gene are SGHRS and YFSETQ. The CDR3 loop spans 14 amino acids. Written as DNA, the CDR3 is TGCGCCAGCAGCGCACCAGGGGGGCCCCACGGCTACACCTTC. As protein: CASSAPGGPHGYTF.